This TCR beta chain was captured by sequencing in a study of blood T cell repertoires in COVID-19. Study at large: PBMCs, B-cell-depleted T cells, or T cells provided the cDNA or gDNA that made up the material.

Seattle-derived patients entered the study during active infection and were followed longitudinally. Methods used by the authors: Reference gene primers were amplified, and this amplification served to estimate nucleated cell counts. Measured with immunoSEQ multiplex PCR; TCRdb has only the in-frame clones, and not every one. V and J calls and clone size are copied from that table; D and trimming were computed from the DNA. In the table there are some 450,000 clones, about 91% of which are singletons. The V and J ends lost 4 bases and 2 bases respectively, with 11 bases between them. The CDR3 sequence is 13 residues long. Germline CDR1 reads SQVTM; CDR2 reads ANQGSEA.

The rearrangement uses TRBV29-1 and TRBJ1-2; no clear D. This clonotype originated in a woman in her forties or fifties with COVID-19, enrolled during active disease. Material: peripheral blood. This CDR3 reads CSVVSRGNYGYTF. In DNA, the CDR3 is TGCAGCGTTGTTTCGCGAGGGAACTATGGCTACACCTTC.